This TCR beta chain was sequenced in a study of T cells after yellow fever vaccination. As for the study in general: Each of the EM, EMRA, CM and Tscm memory subsets was sorted based on CD3, CD45RA, CCR7 and CD95. Those fractions that held only low numbers of cells were prepared using the SMART-Seq v4 Ultra Low Input RNA kit. Points from the study as a whole: Among primary-vaccination clones, most reappeared after the booster, at 96% for CD4 and roughly 88% for CD8.

This clonotype was found many times. TCRdb used MiXCR to reprocess the 5' RACE reads, holding one entry per CDR3 protein. Here the sample spans about 32,000 distinct CDR3 sequences, 8% to 11% being singletons. The sample was PBMCs, either bulk or a sorted T-cell subset (CD4+, CD8+, memory, or dextramer-sorted; not recorded which), taken roughly 15 days after the first yellow fever vaccination. This TCR derives from a young man who received the YFV17D yellow fever vaccine.

The CDR3 sequence is CASRAGGIYNEQFF. The CDR3 DNA sequence: TGTGCCAGCAGGGCGGGGGGAATTTACAATGAGCAGTTCTTC. V gene TRBV27 combines with J gene TRBJ2-1; 8 nucleotides match TRBD2. Per the germline V gene, CDR1 is MNHEY and CDR2 is SMNVEV (reference sequence). Trimming at V came to 6 bases and at J to 4 bases, leaving 5 bases not matched to a gene. The CDR3 runs 14 residues.